The clone carrying this T cell receptor (beta chain) was seen repeatedly, ten times or more. Its matching antigen is unknown. The data derive from a study of beta chain bispecific antibodies for T cell cancers. Turning to the study itself: TRBV sequencing of surviving healthy T cells measured each family's depletion. Surface TRBV12 (TRBV12-3) was on Jurkat, TRBV5-5 on HPB-ALL. Notes on the study in general: In these mixed samples, most targeted TRBV reads derived from the leukemia cell line.

T cells were expanded from blood mononuclear cells for 2 to 3 days with anti-CD3 OKT3 or CD3/CD28 beads. Culture medium contained IL-2 at about 91 IU/ml and IL-7 at about 5.4 ng/ml. CDR3 size: 14 residues. Losses at the gene ends were 4 bases for V and 3 bases for J; bases not matched to a gene: 5. Germline CDR1 reads ENHRY; CDR2 reads SYGVKD. Libraries carried unique molecular identifiers used for clonotype counts. MiXCR, applied by TCRdb to the 5' RACE reads, yields one record per CDR3 protein. The sample gives roughly 15,000 distinct CDR3 sequences, over 2% of which show up once; 6.9% is in the top ten.

The material sequenced was healthy donor T cells cultured with leukemia cells. The rearrangement uses TRBV10-3 and TRBJ2-5, with 7 positions matching TRBD2. The sequence was collected from a human donor in good health. Some clones in this sample may be carry-over from other donors' samples. CDR3 protein: CAISARLAEETQYF. CDR3 DNA: TGTGCCATCAGTGCGCGGCTAGCGGAAGAGACCCAGTACTTC.